Each of the 9 T cell receptor beta chains below was sequenced from the same sample in a study of beta chain features in type 1 diabetes. Findings of the study overall: TCRB CDR3 length was moderately but significantly reduced in all four CD4+ subsets of Type 1 diabetes patients.

cDNA synthesis used the whole RNA isolate, giving expressed TCRB sequences. Sequencing used immunoSEQ multiplex PCR; TCRdb keeps in-frame clones, though not all of them. Of hundreds of thousands of clones in the sample, roughly 12% were seen once. The antigens for these receptors are not known. Sequenced material: naive CD4+ T cells from blood. The receptors come from a woman under 30 with type 1 diabetes.

The chain couples TRBV4-1 to TRBJ2-7; tentative D call: TRBD1 (5 bases). V was pared by 4 bases and J by 9 bases, with 13 bases between. This CDR3 has 12 amino acids. Germline V CDR1 and CDR2: MGHRA, YSYEKL. The CDR3 DNA follows: TGCGCCAGCAGCCCACCTCAGGGCAGGCAGTACTTC. Amino acids: CASSPPQGRQYF.

J is TRBJ2-3 and V is TRBV5-1; 10 positions agree with TRBD2. V lost 1 base and J lost 6; bases outside the gene matches: 20. Per germline, CDR1 SGHRS and CDR2 YFSETQ. CDR3 size: 20 residues. CDR3 DNA sequence: TGCGCCAGCAGCTTGTATCCCACGCTTCTAGCGGGGGAACTGAGGGATACGCAGTATTTT. Amino acid sequence: CASSLYPTLLAGELRDTQYF. Variable domain in full (rest from reference TRBV5-1 and TRBJ2-3): KAGVTQTPRYLIKTRGQQVTLSCSPISGHRSVSWYQQTPGQGLQFLFEYFSETQRNKGNFPGRFSGRQFSNSRSEMNVSTLELGDSALYLCASSLYPTLLAGELRDTQYFGPGTRLTVL.

The sample holds a few counts of this clone. The chain uses TRBV20-1 and TRBJ2-1; no reliable D call. Germline-derived CDR1 and CDR2 are DFQATT and SNEGSKA (reference sequence). The V and J ends lost 4 bases and 5 bases respectively, with 6 bases between them. The CDR3 has 11 amino acids. CDR3 nucleotide sequence: TGCAGTGCTACTACTAACAATGAGCAGTTCTTC. This translates into CSATTNNEQFF.

The chain recombines TRBV5-4 with TRBJ2-1, with 13 bases that match TRBD2. In germline, CDR1 is SGHNT, CDR2 YYREEE (reference sequence). The CDR3 has 19 amino acids. Trimming cost V 4 bases and J 1 base; bases outside gene matches: 11. The CDR3 here is CASSPGLAGPVGSYNEQFF. For the CDR3, the DNA is TGTGCCAGCAGCCCGGGACTAGCGGGGCCTGTCGGATCCTACAATGAGCAGTTCTTC.

In its sample, this clone was seen a few times. The chain recombines TRBV9 with TRBJ1-5; D unclear. Germline lookup yields CDR1 SGDLS and CDR2 YYNGEE. The V end was cut by 3 bases, the J end by 7 bases, with 11 bases between. The CDR3 totals 13 residues. CDR3 in amino acids: CASSATESQPQHF. The CDR3 DNA is TGTGCCAGCAGCGCCACAGAGTCGCAGCCCCAGCATTTT.

There are a few counts of this clone. The V and J genes are TRBV7-2 and TRBJ2-3; D is unclear. The germline V and J ends were trimmed by 8 bases and 0 bases, with 6 bases remaining between them. This CDR3 region has 12 residues. The germline CDR1 and CDR2 sequences are SGHTA and FQGNSA. CDR3 bases: TGTGCCAGCTCCGTCAGCACAGATACGCAGTATTTT. Protein: CASSVSTDTQYF.

This clone was observed a handful of times. The rearrangement links TRBV5-4 to TRBJ1-2; D call uncertain. The V and J ends lost 2 bases and 3 bases respectively, with 14 bases between them. The V gene's germline CDR1 is SGHNT and CDR2 YYREEE (reference sequence). The CDR3 is 15 residues long. DNA of the CDR3: TGTGCCAGCAGCTTTTCGCAGGCCGTCCACTATGGCTACACCTTC. Translation gives CASSFSQAVHYGYTF.

The rearrangement links TRBV18 to TRBJ2-1; 7 positions match TRBD2. CDR1 and CDR2 from the germline V gene are KGHSH and LQKENI. V lost 3 bases, J lost 4 bases, and 6 bases stayed unmatched. The CDR3 totals 15 residues. For the CDR3, the DNA is TGTGCCAGCTCACCGGGGAGGGGATCTTACAATGAGCAGTTCTTC. It translates to CASSPGRGSYNEQFF.

The sample holds a few counts of this clone. The rearrangement links TRBV5-1 to TRBJ1-1, with TRBD1 as a possible D gene (6 bases). V shed 7 bases and J shed 1 base, with 11 bases lying between them. Germline CDR1 is SGHRS and CDR2 is YFSETQ. The CDR3 is made up of 13 amino acids. The chain's CDR3 is CASGPGQNTEAFF. The CDR3 region has the DNA TGCGCCAGCGGACCGGGACAGAACACTGAAGCTTTCTTT.